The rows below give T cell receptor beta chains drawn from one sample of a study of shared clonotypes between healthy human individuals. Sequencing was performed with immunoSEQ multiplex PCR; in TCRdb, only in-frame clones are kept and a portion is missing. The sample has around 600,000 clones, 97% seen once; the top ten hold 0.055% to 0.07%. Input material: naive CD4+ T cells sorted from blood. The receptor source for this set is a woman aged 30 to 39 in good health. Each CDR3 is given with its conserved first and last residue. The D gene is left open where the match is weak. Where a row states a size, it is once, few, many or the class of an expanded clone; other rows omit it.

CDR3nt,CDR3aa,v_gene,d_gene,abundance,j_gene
TGCGCCAGCAGCCAGGTCAGCGGTCGCGTGATGAATGAGCAGTTCTTC,CASSQVSGRVMNEQFF,TRBV4-1,.,.,TRBJ2-1
TGTGCCAGCTCACCACGAACGGGACTAGCGGCCAACAATGAGCAGTTCTTC,CASSPRTGLAANNEQFF,TRBV18,TRBD2,once,TRBJ2-1
TGTGCCAGCAGACGGGGGTACGAGCAGTACTTC,CASRRGYEQYF,TRBV28,.,few,TRBJ2-7
TGCGCCAGCAGCCAAGGACCCGGGACAGGGGCCTACGAGCAGTACTTC,CASSQGPGTGAYEQYF,TRBV4-1,TRBD1,.,TRBJ2-7
TGTGCCAGTTCTACCCGCACAGATACGCAGTATTTT,CASSTRTDTQYF,TRBV19,.,.,TRBJ2-3
TGTGCCAGCAGCTTGGCAGGGGCCAGGGAGACCCAGTACTTC,CASSLAGARETQYF,TRBV5-6,.,.,TRBJ2-5
TGTGCCAGCAGTCCAGATTCCGGGACTAGCGAGCAGTACTTC,CASSPDSGTSEQYF,TRBV28,TRBD2,.,TRBJ2-7
TGTGCCAGTAGTATGGAGACTAGCGGGAGGGGCAATGAGCAGTTCTTC,CASSMETSGRGNEQFF,TRBV19,TRBD2,.,TRBJ2-1
TGCGCCAGCAGCTCCTTAGCGGGAGCCGCAGATACGCAGTATTTT,CASSSLAGAADTQYF,TRBV5-1,TRBD2,.,TRBJ2-3
TGTGCCAGCAGCTTGCCGGCGGGAGAGGGGGCAGATACGCAGTATTTT,CASSLPAGEGADTQYF,TRBV5-4,.,.,TRBJ2-3
TGTGCCGTACAGGGCCCCTCCAACACCGGGGAGCTGTTTTTT,CAVQGPSNTGELFF,TRBV30,.,.,TRBJ2-2
TGTGCCATCAGTGACCCAGGGACTAGCGGGAGGAATGAGCAGTTCTTC,CAISDPGTSGRNEQFF,TRBV10-3,TRBD2,.,TRBJ2-1
TGCGCCAGCAGCTTGTTCGCGGGCGGTACCGGGGAGCTGTTTTTT,CASSLFAGGTGELFF,TRBV5-1,.,.,TRBJ2-2
TGTGCCAGCAGTTTTCGACAGGGGACCTACGAGCAGTACTTC,CASSFRQGTYEQYF,TRBV28,TRBD1,.,TRBJ2-7
TGTGCCAGCAGCTTGGGTGGGTCCTATGAAAAACTGTTTTTT,CASSLGGSYEKLFF,TRBV5-4,.,.,TRBJ1-4
TGTGCCAGCAGTTTAAGGCCCAGCAGGGATACGACCTACGAGCAGTACTTC,CASSLRPSRDTTYEQYF,TRBV28,.,once,TRBJ2-7
TGTGCCAGCAGGGCACAGGGCCCCGGGGAGCTGTTTTTT,CASRAQGPGELFF,TRBV2,.,.,TRBJ2-2
TGTGCCAGCTCAGCACGACTAGCGGGGGACATTCAGTACTTC,CASSARLAGDIQYF,TRBV18,TRBD2,.,TRBJ2-4
TGTGCCAGCAGTCCGGGAGCGGGCACCGGGGAGCTGTTTTTT,CASSPGAGTGELFF,TRBV27,.,.,TRBJ2-2